A selection of T cell receptor beta chains follows, all from one sample in a study of blood T cell repertoires in COVID-19. Only in-frame clones appear in the TCRdb table, and some are missing; sequencing was by immunoSEQ multiplex PCR. Of approximately 210,000 clones listed, about nine tenths are singletons. The sequenced material came from peripheral blood. The receptor set was obtained from a woman aged 40 to 50 with acute or convalescent COVID-19. The CDR3 runs from the conserved cysteine through the conserved F or W. D genes are given only for firm matches. Only some rows state a clone size, as once, few, many or a class for expanded clones.

j_call,v_call,clone_size,d_call,cdr3_nt,cdr3_aa
TRBJ1-4,TRBV19,.,TRBD1,TGTGCCAGTACCCGGACAGGATCAACTAATGAAAAACTGTTTTTT,CASTRTGSTNEKLFF
TRBJ1-6,TRBV3-1/TRBV3-2,once,.,TGTGCCAGCAGCCAAGACAGGGTGGTATCCTATAATTCACCCCTCCACTTT,CASSQDRVVSYNSPLHF
TRBJ2-1,TRBV11-2,.,TRBD2,TGTGCCAGCAGCTTAGATCGAGTAGCGGGGGGACATGAGCAGTTCTTC,CASSLDRVAGGHEQFF
TRBJ1-1,TRBV7-2,.,TRBD1,TGTGCCAGCGGGACAGGGAATGTGGGCACTGAAGCTTTCTTT,CASGTGNVGTEAFF
TRBJ1-6,TRBV10-2,.,.,TGCGCCAGCAGAATGACAGGCGAGGGGAATTCACCCCTCCACTTT,CASRMTGEGNSPLHF
TRBJ2-2,TRBV11-2,.,TRBD2,TGTGCCAGCAGCTTATCGGGCGGGGGGCACGCGAACACCGGGGAGCTGTTTTTT,CASSLSGGGHANTGELFF
TRBJ2-3,TRBV24-1,.,TRBD1,TGTGCCACCAGTGATAGGGCGGACAGGGCTGCAGATACGCAGTATTTT,CATSDRADRAADTQYF
TRBJ1-4,TRBV5-8,.,.,TGTGCCAGCAGCTTGGGAGGGCGGGGCCCCGGCGAAAAACTGTTTTTT,CASSLGGRGPGEKLFF
TRBJ1-6,TRBV28,.,TRBD1,TGTGCCAGCAGCCCGACAGGGAGGCATTCACCCCTCCACTTT,CASSPTGRHSPLHF
TRBJ2-5,TRBV5-1,.,.,TGCGCCAGCAGCCTTACACACACTATTGAGACCCAGTACTTC,CASSLTHTIETQYF
TRBJ1-2,TRBV4-1,.,.,TGCGCCAGCAGCCAAGAGGGGGGAGCGAGGGTTCTTTTTGGGTATGGCTACACCTTC,CASSQEGGARVLFGYGYTF
TRBJ1-2,TRBV5-5,.,.,TGTGCCAGCAGCCTCGGACAGATGGGCGGCTACACCTTC,CASSLGQMGGYTF
TRBJ1-2,TRBV20-1,.,TRBD1,TGCAGTGCTAGTGATACAGGGGCGCCGGGGGGCTACACCTTC,CSASDTGAPGGYTF
TRBJ1-3,TRBV6-1,once,TRBD1,TGTGCCAGCAGTGAAAGGACAGGGACGGAGGGAAACACCATATATTTT,CASSERTGTEGNTIYF
TRBJ1-2,TRBV3-1/TRBV3-2,.,.,TGTGCCAGCAGCCTATCGGCCGGGAAAATGTGGGGCTACACCTTC,CASSLSAGKMWGYTF
TRBJ1-1,TRBV12-3/TRBV12-4,.,TRBD1,TGTGCCAGCAGTCCCGACAGGGGAACTGAAGCTTTCTTT,CASSPDRGTEAFF
TRBJ2-3,TRBV6-4,many,TRBD2,TGTGCCAGCAGTACTAGCGGGGGCCCAGATACGCAGTATTTT,CASSTSGGPDTQYF
TRBJ1-2,TRBV9,.,.,TGTGCCAGCAGCGTAGTAGGAGCTAACTATGGCTACACCTTC,CASSVVGANYGYTF
TRBJ1-5,TRBV7-8,.,.,TGTGCCAGCAGCTTCGGATCGAGGGGGATCAATCAGCCCCAGCATTTT,CASSFGSRGINQPQHF
TRBJ2-3,TRBV27,.,TRBD1,TGTGCCAGCAGCCGGACAGGGTGGCGCACAGATACGCAGTATTTT,CASSRTGWRTDTQYF
TRBJ1-1,TRBV11-3,once,.,TGTGCCAGCAGTCCTAATCAGGGAACTGAAGCTTTCTTT,CASSPNQGTEAFF
TRBJ2-5,TRBV6-5,.,TRBD1,TGTGCCAGCTCCCGAGACAGGGGTCAGGAGACCCAGTACTTC,CASSRDRGQETQYF
TRBJ1-1,TRBV27,.,.,TGTGCCAGCAGTTTCGTCACTCTTTCGGGGAACACTGAAGCTTTCTTT,CASSFVTLSGNTEAFF
TRBJ2-1,TRBV19,.,.,TGTGCCAGTAGGCCACAGGGTTACAATGAGCAGTTCTTC,CASRPQGYNEQFF
TRBJ2-1,TRBV5-1,.,.,TGCGCCAGCAGCTTGCCAGGGTCCTACAATGAGCAGTTCTTC,CASSLPGSYNEQFF
TRBJ2-3,TRBV7-9,.,TRBD1,TGTGCCAGCAGCGGAGGGAGACAGGGGAGCACAGATACGCAGTATTTT,CASSGGRQGSTDTQYF
TRBJ1-1,TRBV30,.,.,TGTGCCTGGAGTCCCTGGGGGGTCACTGAAGCTTTCTTT,CAWSPWGVTEAFF
TRBJ1-5,TRBV5-5,.,TRBD1,TGTGCCAGCAGCTCCATCACAGGGGGCGGGGAGCCCCAGCATTTT,CASSSITGGGEPQHF
TRBJ2-3,TRBV5-1,.,.,TGCGCCAGCAGCTTGGGCCTAAAGAATTCAGATACGCAGTATTTT,CASSLGLKNSDTQYF
TRBJ1-1,TRBV9,.,TRBD1,TGTGCCAGCAGAGGGACAGGGAGGAACACTGAAGCTTTCTTT,CASRGTGRNTEAFF
TRBJ2-3,TRBV13,.,.,TGTGCCAGCAGCTTAGGGTCCGAGTATACGCAGTATTTT,CASSLGSEYTQYF
TRBJ2-1,TRBV10-1,.,TRBD2,TGCGCCAGCAGTGCTAGCGGGACCTACAATGAGCAGTTCTTC,CASSASGTYNEQFF
TRBJ1-1,TRBV2,.,.,TGTGCCAGCAGTATTGACAGGAACACTGAAGCTTTCTTT,CASSIDRNTEAFF
TRBJ1-6,TRBV6-5,.,.,TGTGCCAGTCGGCGGGGGGAAAATTCACCCCTCCACTTT,CASRRGENSPLHF
TRBJ2-3,TRBV5-1,.,TRBD1,TGCGCCAGCAGCTTCACAACAGGGGACACGAGCACAGATACGCAGTATTTT,CASSFTTGDTSTDTQYF
TRBJ1-1,TRBV29-1,.,TRBD1,TGCAGCGTTGGACAGGGTCGAGAGGGTGCTTTCTTT,CSVGQGREGAFF
TRBJ2-6,TRBV3-1/TRBV3-2,.,.,TGTGCCAGCAGCGCCCCAGGGGCTGGGGCCAACGTCCTGACTTTC,CASSAPGAGANVLTF